The clone carrying this T cell receptor beta chain was picked up many times. The CDR3 has 16 residues. The V and J ends lost 8 bases and 1 base, in that order; junction bases with no gene match: 14. CDR1 ENHRY and CDR2 SYGVKD come from the germline V gene. This specimen comes from a study of blood T cells in healthy people across ages. PCR was performed a second time for about 7 to 11 cycles using a sample-barcoded 5' primer and a J-beta primer mix. TCRdb reanalysed the 5' RACE reads using MiXCR and keeps one entry per CDR3 protein. The profile covers about 1.7 million distinct CDR3 sequences, with 28% appearing a single time and over 7% taken by the ten largest.

The sequenced sample consisted of blood. The V and J genes are TRBV10-3 and TRBJ2-7; TRBD2 aligns across 7 bases. The sequence came from a woman in her thirties in good health. CDR3 DNA: TGTGCCATCGGCGGCCCTGGGACGGGAGGATCCTACGAGCAGTACTTC. This translates into CAIGGPGTGGSYEQYF.